These 9 T cell receptor beta chains were all obtained from the same sample, sequenced in a study of cytomegalovirus exposure and HLA in healthy donors. 60 Vbeta and 13 Jbeta primers were used in PCR. Sequencing was performed with immunoSEQ multiplex PCR; in TCRdb, only in-frame clones are kept and a portion is missing. The sample has about 89,000 clones; approximately 79% are singletons. The sequenced sample was PBMCs. Every receptor here comes from a man between 25 and 39 years old in good health and CMV-seronegative.

The V gene is TRBV28, the J gene TRBJ1-1, with D maybe TRBD1 (5 bases). Trimming removed 4 bases from V and 8 bases from J, with 11 bases in between. This CDR3 has 12 residues. Per the germline V gene, CDR1 is MDHEN and CDR2 is SYDVKM. This chain's CDR3 is CASSSVTVEAFF. The CDR3 region has the DNA TGTGCCAGCAGTTCGGTGACAGTCGAAGCTTTCTTT.

This clone appeared once. The chain employs TRBV6-5 and TRBJ1-1; the D gene is possibly TRBD1 (6 bases). The CDR3 covers 14 residues. CDR1 is MNHEY and CDR2 is SVGAGI in the germline V gene. V was trimmed by 5 bases and J by 4 bases, leaving 14 bases between them. The CDR3 DNA reads TGTGCCAGCAGTCCGCGAGGGGGGGGCACTGAAGCTTTCTTT. Its protein is CASSPRGGGTEAFF.

V usage is TRBV27 and J usage is TRBJ1-5; TRBD1 matches 7 bases. The CDR3 runs 15 residues. The V segment lost 3 bases and the J segment 7 bases; nucleotides outside the gene matches: 9. CDR1 and CDR2 (germline): MNHEY, SMNVEV (reference sequence). CDR3: CASSFRQGDSQPQHF. The CDR3 DNA sequence: TGTGCCAGCAGTTTCAGGCAGGGGGACTCGCAGCCCCAGCATTTT.

The chain is built from TRBV2 and TRBJ2-1; D ambiguous. There are 16 residues in the CDR3. Trimming left V 2 bases short and J 0 bases short, with 11 bases between. Germline CDR1 is SNHLY and CDR2 is FYNNEI. The CDR3 is CASSEFGSSSYNEQFF. In DNA form, the CDR3 reads TGTGCCAGCAGTGAATTCGGGTCTAGCTCCTACAATGAGCAGTTCTTC.

J is TRBJ2-1 and V is TRBV6-5; 8 positions agree with TRBD2. After removal of 4 bases from V and 7 bases from J, the junction contained 6 bases not matched to a gene. Looked up from germline, CDR1 is MNHEY and CDR2 is SVGAGI. This CDR3 spans 14 amino acids. The CDR3 DNA reads TGTGCCAGCAGTTCGGCGGGGGGAGCGAATGAGCAGTTCTTC. Translation gives CASSSAGGANEQFF.

The chain employs TRBV7-2 and TRBJ2-1, with 9 nucleotides matching TRBD1. The germline CDR1 and CDR2 sequences are SGHTA and FQGNSA. CDR3 length equals 16 residues. Trimming removed 1 base from V and 5 bases from J; junction bases left unmatched: 6. This CDR3 reads CASSLVGTGSNNEQFF. The CDR3 DNA sequence: TGTGCCAGCAGCTTAGTGGGGACAGGGTCCAACAATGAGCAGTTCTTC.

This chain links TRBV4-3 with TRBJ2-7, with 7 bases aligning to TRBD2. The CDR3 length is 16 residues. V was pared by 0 bases and J by 4 bases, with 9 bases of the junction left unmatched. Germline lookup yields CDR1 LGHNA and CDR2 YSLEER. The CDR3 protein is CASSQDWASGSYEQYF. Written as DNA, the CDR3 is TGCGCCAGCAGCCAAGATTGGGCTAGCGGATCGTACGAGCAGTACTTC.

V usage is TRBV19 and J usage is TRBJ2-1; D remains ambiguous. In germline, CDR1 is LNHDA, CDR2 SQIVND (reference sequence). V was shortened by 4 bases and J by 7 bases, with 8 bases between the two germline ends. The CDR3 contains 12 residues. As DNA, the CDR3 is TGTGCCAGTAGTACGTTCGGGAATGAGCAGTTCTTC. Protein: CASSTFGNEQFF.

The gene calls are TRBV10-3 and TRBJ2-2, with D possibly TRBD1 on 8 matching bases. CDR3 length: 14 residues. Germline V gene data show CDR1 as ENHRY and CDR2 as SYGVKD. V shed 8 bases and J shed 3 bases, with 13 bases lying between them. The CDR3 coding sequence is TGTGCCATCCGGACAGGGAGGGACACCGGGGAGCTGTTTTTT. This encodes CAIRTGRDTGELFF.